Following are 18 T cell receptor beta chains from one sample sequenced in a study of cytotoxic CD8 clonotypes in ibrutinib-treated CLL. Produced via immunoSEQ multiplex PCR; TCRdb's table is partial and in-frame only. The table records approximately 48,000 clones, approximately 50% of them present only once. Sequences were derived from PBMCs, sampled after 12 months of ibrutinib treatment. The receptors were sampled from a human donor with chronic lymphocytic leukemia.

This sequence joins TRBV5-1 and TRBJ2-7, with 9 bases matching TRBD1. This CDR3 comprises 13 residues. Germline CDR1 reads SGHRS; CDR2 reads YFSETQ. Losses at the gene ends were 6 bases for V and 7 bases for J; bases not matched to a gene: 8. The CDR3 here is CASTEQGAGEQYF. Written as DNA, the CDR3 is TGCGCCAGCACGGAACAGGGGGCGGGAGAGCAGTACTTC.

CDR3 residues: CASSYKPTNTGELFF. CDR3 bases: TGTGCCAGCAGTTACAAGCCAACGAACACCGGGGAGCTGTTTTTT. This chain joins TRBV6-5 and TRBJ2-2; no clear D gene. Germline V gene lookup returns CDR1 MNHEY and CDR2 SVGAGI. The CDR3 has 15 residues. V lost 2 bases and J lost 0, with 7 bases in between.

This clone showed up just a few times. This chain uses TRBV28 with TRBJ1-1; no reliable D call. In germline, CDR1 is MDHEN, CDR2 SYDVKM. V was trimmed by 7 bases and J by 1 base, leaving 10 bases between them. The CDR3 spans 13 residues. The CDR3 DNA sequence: TGTGCCAGCACAGAGACTCGGAACACTGAAGCTTTCTTT. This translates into CASTETRNTEAFF. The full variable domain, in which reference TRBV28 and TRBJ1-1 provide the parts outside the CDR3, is DVKVTQSSRYLVKRTGEKVFLECVQDMDHENMFWYRQDPGLGLRLIYFSYDVKMKEKGDIPEGYSVSREKKERFSLILESASTNQTSMYLCASTETRNTEAFFGQGTRLTVV.

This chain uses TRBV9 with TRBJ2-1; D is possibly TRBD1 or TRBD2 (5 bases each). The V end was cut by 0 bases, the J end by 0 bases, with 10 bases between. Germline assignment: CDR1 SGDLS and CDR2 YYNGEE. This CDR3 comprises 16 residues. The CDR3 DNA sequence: TGTGCCAGCAGCGTAGCTTGGGGGAGCTCCTACAATGAGCAGTTCTTC. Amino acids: CASSVAWGSSYNEQFF. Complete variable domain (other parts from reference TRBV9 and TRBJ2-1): DSGVTQTPKHLITATGQRVTLRCSPRSGDLSVYWYQQSLDQGLQFLIQYYNGEERAKGNILERFSAQQFPDLHSELNLSSLELGDSALYFCASSVAWGSSYNEQFFGPGTRLTVL.

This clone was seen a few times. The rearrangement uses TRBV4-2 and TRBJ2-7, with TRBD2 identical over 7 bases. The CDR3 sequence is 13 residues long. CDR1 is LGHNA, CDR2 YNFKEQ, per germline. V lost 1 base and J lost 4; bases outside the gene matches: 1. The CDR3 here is CASSQGREYEQYF. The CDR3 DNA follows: TGTGCCAGCAGCCAAGGGCGGGAGTACGAGCAGTACTTC.

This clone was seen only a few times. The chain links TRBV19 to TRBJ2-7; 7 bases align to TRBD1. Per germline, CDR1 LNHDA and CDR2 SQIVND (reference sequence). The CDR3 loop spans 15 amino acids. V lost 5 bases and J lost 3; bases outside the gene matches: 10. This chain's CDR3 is CASSPRTGRDYEQYF. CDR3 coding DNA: TGTGCCAGTAGTCCCCGGACAGGCCGGGACTACGAGCAGTACTTC.

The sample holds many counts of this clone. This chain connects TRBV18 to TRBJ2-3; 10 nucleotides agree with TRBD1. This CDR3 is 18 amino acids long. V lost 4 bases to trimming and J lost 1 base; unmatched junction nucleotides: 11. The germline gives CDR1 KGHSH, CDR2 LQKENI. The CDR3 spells CASSLSGTGASGTDTQYF. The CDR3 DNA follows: TGTGCCAGCTCACTTTCCGGGACAGGGGCCTCTGGCACAGATACGCAGTATTTT.

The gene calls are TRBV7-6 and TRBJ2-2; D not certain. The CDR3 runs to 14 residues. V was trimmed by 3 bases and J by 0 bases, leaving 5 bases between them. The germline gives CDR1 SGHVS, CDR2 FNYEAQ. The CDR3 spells CASSLTPNTGELFF. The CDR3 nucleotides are TGTGCCAGCAGCTTGACACCGAACACCGGGGAGCTGTTTTTT.

CDR3 amino acids: CASTGSWADTQYF. The CDR3 DNA reads as TGTGCCAGCACCGGATCATGGGCGGATACGCAGTATTTT. This chain uses TRBV2 with TRBJ2-3; D is uncertain. V lost 7 bases to trimming and J lost 6 bases, with 14 bases between them. CDR3 length equals 13 residues. Per germline, CDR1 SNHLY and CDR2 FYNNEI.

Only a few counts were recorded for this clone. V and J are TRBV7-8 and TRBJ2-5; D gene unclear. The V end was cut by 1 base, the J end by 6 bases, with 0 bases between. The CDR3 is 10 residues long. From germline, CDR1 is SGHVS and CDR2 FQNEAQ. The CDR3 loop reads CASSLETQYF. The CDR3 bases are TGTGCCAGCAGCTTAGAGACCCAGTACTTC.

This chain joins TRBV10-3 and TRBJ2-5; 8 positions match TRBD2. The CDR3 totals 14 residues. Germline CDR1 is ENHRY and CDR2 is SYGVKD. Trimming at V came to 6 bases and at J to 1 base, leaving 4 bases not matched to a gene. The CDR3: CAIRGAGGQETQYF. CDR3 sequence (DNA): TGTGCCATCAGAGGTGCGGGGGGCCAAGAGACCCAGTACTTC.

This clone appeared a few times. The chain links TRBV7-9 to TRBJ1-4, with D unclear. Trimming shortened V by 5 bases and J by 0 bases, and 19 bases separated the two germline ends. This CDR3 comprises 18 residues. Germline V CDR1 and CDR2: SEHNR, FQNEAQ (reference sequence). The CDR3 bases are TGTGCCAGCAGCCGAAGTGGCGGCAGCTATGCAACTAATGAAAAACTGTTTTTT. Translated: CASSRSGGSYATNEKLFF. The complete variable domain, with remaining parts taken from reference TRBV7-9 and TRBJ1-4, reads DTGVSQNPRHKITKRGQNVTFRCDPISEHNRLYWYRQTLGQGPEFLTYFQNEAQLEKSRLLSDRFSAERPKGSFSTLEIQRTEQGDSAMYLCASSRSGGSYATNEKLFFGSGTQLSVL.

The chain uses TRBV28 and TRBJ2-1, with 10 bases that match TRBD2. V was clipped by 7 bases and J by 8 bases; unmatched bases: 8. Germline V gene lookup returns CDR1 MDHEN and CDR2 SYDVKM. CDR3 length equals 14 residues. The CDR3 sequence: CASTSSGSNHEQFF. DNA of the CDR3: TGTGCCAGCACCTCTAGCGGGAGTAACCATGAGCAGTTCTTC.

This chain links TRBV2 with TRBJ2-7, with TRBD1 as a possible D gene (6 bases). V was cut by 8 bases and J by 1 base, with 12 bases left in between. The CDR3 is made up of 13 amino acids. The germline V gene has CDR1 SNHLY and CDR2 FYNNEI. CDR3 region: CASQDSPSYEQYF. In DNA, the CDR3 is TGTGCCAGCCAGGACAGCCCGTCCTACGAGCAGTACTTC.

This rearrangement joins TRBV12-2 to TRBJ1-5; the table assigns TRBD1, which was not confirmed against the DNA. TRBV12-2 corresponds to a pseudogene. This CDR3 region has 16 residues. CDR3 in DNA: TGTGCAAGTCGCCCCTCCCCAGGCAGGGTGGCTCAGCCCCAGCATTTT. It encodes CASRPSPGRVAQPQHF.

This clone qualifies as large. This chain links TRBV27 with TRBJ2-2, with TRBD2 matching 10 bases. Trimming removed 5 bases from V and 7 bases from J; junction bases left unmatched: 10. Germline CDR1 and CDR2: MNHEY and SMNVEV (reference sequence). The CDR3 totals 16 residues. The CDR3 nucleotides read TGTGCCAGCAGTCCCCTAGCGGGAGAGAGGATCGGGGAGCTGTTTTTT. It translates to CASSPLAGERIGELFF.

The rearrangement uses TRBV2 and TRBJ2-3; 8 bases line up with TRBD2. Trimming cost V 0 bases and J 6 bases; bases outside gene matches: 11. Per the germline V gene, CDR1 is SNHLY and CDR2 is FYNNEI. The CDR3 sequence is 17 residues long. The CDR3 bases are TGTGCCAGCAGTGAAGCGATCGGGGGGGACCGGTTGGATACGCAGTATTTT. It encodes CASSEAIGGDRLDTQYF.

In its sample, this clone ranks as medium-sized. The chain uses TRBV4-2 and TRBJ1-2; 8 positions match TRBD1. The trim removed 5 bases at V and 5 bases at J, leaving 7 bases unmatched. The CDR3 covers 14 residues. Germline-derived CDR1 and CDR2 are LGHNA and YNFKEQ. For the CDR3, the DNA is TGTGCCAGCAGCTCAGCAGGACAGGGTTATGGCTACACCTTC. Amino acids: CASSSAGQGYGYTF.